Shown below are 9 T cell receptor beta chains from a single sample sequenced in a study of blood T cell repertoires in COVID-19. The repertoire was sequenced with immunoSEQ multiplex PCR; TCRdb's copy has only in-frame clones and lacks some. Of over 45,000 clones in the sample, 87% are singletons; the top ten hold more than 3%. Material: peripheral blood. These receptors all stem from a man aged 35 to 55 with COVID-19, enrolled during active disease.

This clone appeared once. The J gene is TRBJ1-1, the V gene TRBV6-5, with TRBD1 as a possible D gene (6 bases). Between the trimmed V and J ends, which lost 6 bases and 1 base, there was a span of 12 bases. This CDR3 comprises 14 residues. Germline CDR1 reads MNHEY; CDR2 reads SVGAGI. CDR3: CASRARTANTEAFF. For the CDR3, the DNA is TGTGCCAGCAGGGCTCGGACAGCGAACACTGAAGCTTTCTTT.

The rearrangement joins TRBV27 to TRBJ2-5; TRBD2 aligns across 13 bases. The CDR3 loop spans 15 amino acids. The junction had 1 base not matched to a gene; V was cut back by 4 bases and J by 2 bases. Germline V gene lookup returns CDR1 MNHEY and CDR2 SMNVEV (reference sequence). CDR3 coding DNA: TGTGCCAGCAGTTCGGGACTAGCGGGGCAAGAGACCCAGTACTTC. Its translation is CASSSGLAGQETQYF.

This chain links TRBV11-3 with TRBJ2-5; TRBD1 aligns across 9 bases. J gave up 4 bases and V 5 bases, and 17 bases lay outside the gene matches. There are 18 residues in the CDR3. Looked up from germline, CDR1 is SGHNT and CDR2 is YENEEA. In nucleotides, the CDR3 is TGTGCCAGCAGCCAAGGGACAGGGAAAAGACGGTTGGGAGAGACCCAGTACTTC. It is translated as CASSQGTGKRRLGETQYF.

This clone was detected only once. The rearrangement links TRBV27 to TRBJ2-7; possibly TRBD1 for D (6 bases). Germline-derived CDR1 and CDR2 are MNHEY and SMNVEV (reference sequence). V lost 2 bases and J 6 bases, leaving 14 bases between the germline ends. This CDR3 is built from 14 residues. In DNA, the CDR3 is TGTGCCAGCAGTTTAAGGGGGTACGTGGCCGAGCAGTACTTC. Its protein product is CASSLRGYVAEQYF.

The chain couples TRBV11-3 to TRBJ1-2, with TRBD1 matching 10 bases. V lost 7 bases to trimming and J lost 5 bases; unmatched junction nucleotides: 4. The CDR3 sequence is 13 residues long. Germline V gene lookup returns CDR1 SGHNT and CDR2 YENEEA. The DNA of the CDR3 is TGTGCCAGCAAAGGACAGGGGGATTATGGCTACACCTTC. It translates to CASKGQGDYGYTF.

The V gene is TRBV28, the J gene TRBJ2-7; TRBD1 might be the D (6 bases). CDR3 length equals 15 residues. Germline values: CDR1 MDHEN, CDR2 SYDVKM. V was cut by 3 bases and J by 3 bases, with 15 bases left in between. CDR3 loop: CASSLGTTLYYEQYF. Here the CDR3 DNA reads TGTGCCAGCAGTTTGGGGACAACCCTTTACTACGAGCAGTACTTC.

The chain couples TRBV28 to TRBJ2-7; TRBD2 agrees at 8 bases. CDR3 size: 13 residues. Germline values: CDR1 MDHEN, CDR2 SYDVKM. Losses at the gene ends were 3 bases for V and 3 bases for J; bases not matched to a gene: 1. The CDR3 DNA is TGTGCCAGCAGTTTCGGGACTAGCTACGAGCAGTACTTC. Amino acid sequence: CASSFGTSYEQYF.

This chain uses TRBV13 with TRBJ2-3; the match to TRBD2 covers 10 bases. CDR1 is PRHDT and CDR2 is FYEKMQ in the germline V gene (reference sequence). The V gene end was trimmed by 5 bases and the J gene end by 0 bases; junction bases not matched to a gene: 8. The CDR3 sequence is 17 residues long. This chain's CDR3 is CASSARTSGTSTDTQYF. CDR3 nucleotides: TGTGCCAGCAGCGCCAGGACTAGCGGTACTAGCACAGATACGCAGTATTTT.

The chain links TRBV6-5 to TRBJ2-1; 11 nucleotides align to TRBD2. V was clipped by 6 bases and J by 14 bases; unmatched bases: 6. This CDR3 has 12 amino acids. The germline V gene encodes CDR1 MNHEY and CDR2 SVGAGI. DNA of the CDR3: TGTGCCAGCAGGGACATAGCGGGAGGGGAGTTCTTC. It is translated as CASRDIAGGEFF.